The present T cell receptor beta chain was sequenced within a study of blood T cells in healthy people across ages. Across the whole study: When template switching was applied, about one barcoded beta molecule was captured per two T cells. Study outcomes and limitations: Higher diversity and more naive CD4+ cells were features of long-lived donors, compared to aged donors.

CDR1 is SQVTM and CDR2 is ANQGSEA in the germline V gene. J was trimmed by 0 bases and V by 7 bases; bases with no gene match: 7. CDR3 length: 14 amino acids. Per-sample PBMC isolation yielded at least 6.5 million cells. About this clonotype itself: Its antigen is still unknown.

The use of a sample-barcoded 5' primer and a J-beta primer mix characterized a second PCR of about 6 to 11 cycles. TCRdb processed the 5' RACE reads anew with MiXCR; each CDR3 protein has one entry. Among roughly 1.6 million distinct CDR3 sequences, about 31% were seen once, and the ten largest hold about 11%. V usage is TRBV29-1 and J usage is TRBJ1-2; 8 bases align to TRBD1. Sample: blood. The sequence was obtained from a woman in her thirties in good health. The CDR3 spells CSAWTGPPNYGYTF. In DNA form, the CDR3 reads TGCAGCGCCTGGACAGGGCCTCCTAACTATGGCTACACCTTC.